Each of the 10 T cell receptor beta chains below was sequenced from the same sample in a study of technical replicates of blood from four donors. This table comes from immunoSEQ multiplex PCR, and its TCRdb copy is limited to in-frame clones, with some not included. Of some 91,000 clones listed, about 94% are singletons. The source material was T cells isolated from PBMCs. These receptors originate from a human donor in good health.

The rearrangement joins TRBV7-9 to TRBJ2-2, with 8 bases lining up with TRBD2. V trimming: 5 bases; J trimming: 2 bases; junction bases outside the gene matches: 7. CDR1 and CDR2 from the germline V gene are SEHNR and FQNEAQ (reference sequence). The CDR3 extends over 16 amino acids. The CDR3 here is CASSPLTSVNTGELFF. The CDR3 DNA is TGTGCCAGCAGCCCCCTGACTAGCGTTAACACCGGGGAGCTGTTTTTT.

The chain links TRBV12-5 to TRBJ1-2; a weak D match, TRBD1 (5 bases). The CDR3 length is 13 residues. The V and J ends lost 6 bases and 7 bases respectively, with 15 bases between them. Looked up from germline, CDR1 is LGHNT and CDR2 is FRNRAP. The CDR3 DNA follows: TGTGCTAGTGGCTCCTGGGGGGGAAGTGGCTACACCTTC. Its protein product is CASGSWGGSGYTF.

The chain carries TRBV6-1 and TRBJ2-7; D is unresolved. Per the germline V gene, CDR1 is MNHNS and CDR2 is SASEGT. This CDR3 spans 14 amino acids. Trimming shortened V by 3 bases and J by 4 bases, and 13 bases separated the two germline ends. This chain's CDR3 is CASSDPFRGYEQYF. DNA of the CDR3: TGTGCCAGCAGTGACCCCTTCCGCGGTTACGAGCAGTACTTC.

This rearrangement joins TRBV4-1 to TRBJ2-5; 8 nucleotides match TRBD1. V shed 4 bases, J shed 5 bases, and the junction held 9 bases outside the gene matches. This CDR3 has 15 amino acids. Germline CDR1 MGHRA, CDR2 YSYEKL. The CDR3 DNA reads TGCGCCAGCAGCCCAGGACAGGGCCTAGGGGAGACCCAGTACTTC. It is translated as CASSPGQGLGETQYF.

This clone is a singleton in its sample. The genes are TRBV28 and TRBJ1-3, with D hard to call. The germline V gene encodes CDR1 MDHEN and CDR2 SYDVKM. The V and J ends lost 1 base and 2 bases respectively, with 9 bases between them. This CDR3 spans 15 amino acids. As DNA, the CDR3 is TGTGCCAGCAGTTTATATCGGGAAGCTGGAAACACCATATATTTT. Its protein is CASSLYREAGNTIYF.

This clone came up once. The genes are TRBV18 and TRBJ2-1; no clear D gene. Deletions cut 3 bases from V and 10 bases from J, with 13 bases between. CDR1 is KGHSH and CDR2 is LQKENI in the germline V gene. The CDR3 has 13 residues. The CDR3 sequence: CASSPPSGREQFF. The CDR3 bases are TGTGCCAGCTCACCCCCCTCAGGAAGGGAGCAGTTCTTC.

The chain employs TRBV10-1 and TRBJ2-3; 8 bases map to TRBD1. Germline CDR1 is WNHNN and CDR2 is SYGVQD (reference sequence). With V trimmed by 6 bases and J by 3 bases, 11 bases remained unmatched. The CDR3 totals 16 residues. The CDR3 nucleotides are TGCGCCAGCAGCCGCCCCCCGGGGACAGGTACAGATACGCAGTATTTT. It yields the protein CASSRPPGTGTDTQYF.

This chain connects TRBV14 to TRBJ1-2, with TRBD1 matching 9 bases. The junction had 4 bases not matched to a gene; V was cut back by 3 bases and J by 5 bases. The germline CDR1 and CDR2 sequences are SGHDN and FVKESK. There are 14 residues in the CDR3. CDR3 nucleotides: TGTGCCAGCAGCCAGAGGGACAGGGTGTATGGCTACACCTTC. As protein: CASSQRDRVYGYTF.

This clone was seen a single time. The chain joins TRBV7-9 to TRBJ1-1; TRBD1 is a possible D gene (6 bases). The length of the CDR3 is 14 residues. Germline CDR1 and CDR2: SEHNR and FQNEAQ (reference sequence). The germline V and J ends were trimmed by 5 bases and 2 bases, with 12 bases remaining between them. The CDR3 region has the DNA TGTGCCAGCAGCCTCACAGGGATTAACACTGAAGCTTTCTTT. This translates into CASSLTGINTEAFF. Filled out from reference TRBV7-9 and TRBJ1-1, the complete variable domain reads DTGVSQNPRHKITKRGQNVTFRCDPISEHNRLYWYRQTLGQGPEFLTYFQNEAQLEKSRLLSDRFSAERPKGSFSTLEIQRTEQGDSAMYLCASSLTGINTEAFFGQGTRLTVV.

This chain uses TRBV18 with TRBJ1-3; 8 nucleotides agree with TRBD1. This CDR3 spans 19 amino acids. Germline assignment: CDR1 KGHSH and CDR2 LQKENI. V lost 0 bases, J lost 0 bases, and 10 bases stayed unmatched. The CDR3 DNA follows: TGTGCCAGCTCACCACCCGAGGGGACAGGAGCCTACTCTGGAAACACCATATATTTT. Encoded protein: CASSPPEGTGAYSGNTIYF.